This T cell receptor (beta chain) was captured by sequencing in a study of T-cell memory formation after mild COVID-19. Findings and caveats of the study: Researchers found some responding clones in pre-infection memory, a sign that cross-reactive memory joined.

About this clonotype itself: Its target is unknown.

This CDR3 has 15 amino acids. Between the trimmed V and J ends, which lost 0 bases and 10 bases, there was a span of 14 bases. CDR1 and CDR2 (germline): SGHRS, YFSETQ. Amplification by 5'RACE using constant-segment primers produced TCR alpha and TCR beta cDNA libraries that carried sample barcodes and UMIs. A single record per CDR3 protein comes from TCRdb applying MiXCR to the 5' RACE reads. The sample lists 450,000 to 650,000 distinct CDR3 sequences, under 20% occurring once. V and J are TRBV5-1 and TRBJ1-6, with TRBD1 as a possible D gene (5 bases). Sequencing was carried out using PBMCs or a T cell subset sorted from them (not recorded which). This TCR was recovered from an adult woman who had mild COVID-19 (a few samples of this study predate the infection). Cell type and time point are not known. The CDR3 DNA sequence: TGCGCCAGCAGCTTGGATGGGGCATCCAAATCACCCCTCCACTTT. Translated, it gives CASSLDGASKSPLHF.